The source of this TCR beta chain is a study of CD8+CD57+ T cells in acquired aplastic anemia. Before being chosen for sequencing, patients had shown CD8+CD57+ cell expansion by flow cytometry. Worth noting for this clonotype: Its antigen is not known.

Per germline, CDR1 KGHDR and CDR2 SFDVKD. The V gene lost 9 bases and the J gene lost 7 bases, with 12 bases spanning the gap. The CDR3 covers 13 residues. The use of genomic DNA as template underpinned the TCR beta VDJ and CDR3 profiling. TCRdb redid the calling of the reads with MiXCR, one entry per CDR3 protein. Of about 180,000 distinct CDR3 sequences in the sample, 48% are singletons; the top ten hold under 2%. Study-wide findings and caveats: Controls and patients did not differ significantly in CD8+ Simpson's diversity.

This chain joins TRBV24-1 and TRBJ1-6, with D perhaps matching TRBD1 (5 bases). This receptor was obtained from a human donor with aplastic anemia. The sequencing sample was made of sorted CD4+, CD8+, or CD8+CD57+ T cells (not recorded which) from PBMCs. CDR3 loop: CATQGVGNSPLHF. In DNA form, the CDR3 reads TGTGCCACCCAGGGCGTTGGGAATTCACCCCTCCACTTT.